Sequencing of this T cell receptor beta chain was carried out in a study of T cell changes during pregnancy in multiple sclerosis. Using immunoSEQ multiplex PCR, the repertoire was profiled, and TCRdb retains in-frame clones only, with some absent. Of 35,000 to 55,000 clones in the sample, over 85% are singletons; the top ten hold 3.9%. CDR1 SGHTA and CDR2 FQGTGA come from the germline V gene. Trimming cost V 2 bases and J 8 bases, with 15 bases left between them. The CDR3 has 14 residues. The rearrangement uses TRBV7-3 and TRBJ1-2, with a tentative D call TRBD1 (5 bases). This clonotype was obtained from a female donor with multiple sclerosis, enrolled in a pregnancy study. This specimen was CD8+ T cells from peripheral blood mononuclear cells, taken after pregnancy. CDR3 sequence (DNA): TGTGCCAGCAGCTTACCTGGGGCGGCTTGGGGCTACACCTTC. Translated: CASSLPGAAWGYTF.